Presented here are 17 T cell receptor beta chains from one specimen sequenced in a study of CD8 T cells in Susac syndrome. It was with random hexamers that roughly 0.5 to 1 ug RNA was reverse transcribed. TCRdb re-derived calls from the immunoSEQ multiplex PCR reads in MiXCR, one entry per CDR3 protein. The sample contains under 250,000 distinct CDR3 sequences, about 94% of which appear only once. Source material: CD4+ T cells from PBMCs. The receptors come from a human donor with multiple sclerosis.

The chain uses TRBV9 and TRBJ1-4, with 10 bases matching TRBD1. CDR1 and CDR2 from the germline V gene are SGDLS and YYNGEE. V dropped 4 bases and J dropped 7; count of bases not matched to a gene: 10. The CDR3 is made up of 16 amino acids. The CDR3 nucleotides are TGTGCCAGCAGCAGGAGACAGGGGGCAGAAGTTGAAAAACTGTTTTTT. Amino acids: CASSRRQGAEVEKLFF.

The rearrangement links TRBV7-9 to TRBJ1-1; D is undetermined. Germline CDR1 is SEHNR and CDR2 is FQNEAQ (reference sequence). The CDR3 runs 13 residues. V lost 3 bases and J 3 bases, leaving 8 bases between the germline ends. CDR3 residues: CASSFLSDTEAFF. The CDR3 DNA follows: TGTGCCAGCAGCTTTTTATCTGACACTGAAGCTTTCTTT.

The rearrangement links TRBV6-4 to TRBJ2-1, with D unclear. The CDR3 contains 13 residues. The ends were cut back, 4 bases at V and 10 bases at J, with 14 bases in the middle. Germline V gene sequence: CDR1 MRHNA, CDR2 SNTAGT. Here the CDR3 reads CASSVNTMEEQFF. In DNA, the CDR3 is TGTGCCAGCAGTGTTAATACGATGGAGGAGCAGTTCTTC.

V is TRBV6-1 and J is TRBJ2-7, with D perhaps TRBD1 (6 bases). Germline assignment: CDR1 MNHNS and CDR2 SASEGT. The length of the CDR3 is 14 residues. The V end was cut by 3 bases, the J end by 0 bases, with 9 bases between. CDR3 bases: TGTGCCAGCAGTGACTACAGGGTCTCCTACGAGCAGTACTTC. This translates into CASSDYRVSYEQYF.

This rearrangement joins TRBV7-8 to TRBJ1-1; TRBD1 might be the D (6 bases). CDR3 size: 15 residues. The V and J ends lost 2 bases and 5 bases respectively, with 15 bases between them. Germline CDR1 and CDR2: SGHVS and FQNEAQ. CDR3 residues: CASSLTAGQGTEAFF. The CDR3 DNA reads as TGTGCCAGCAGCTTAACGGCAGGGCAGGGGACTGAAGCTTTCTTT.

V is TRBV19 and J is TRBJ1-1; D is undetermined. Germline V gene data show CDR1 as LNHDA and CDR2 as SQIVND (reference sequence). CDR3 size: 14 residues. V lost 2 bases to trimming and J lost 1 base, with 8 bases between them. The CDR3 bases are TGTGCCAGTAGTATAAGAGGCAGGAACACTGAAGCTTTCTTT. Residues: CASSIRGRNTEAFF.

The rearrangement links TRBV19 to TRBJ1-1; D call uncertain. Per germline, CDR1 LNHDA and CDR2 SQIVND (reference sequence). The CDR3 is 13 amino acids. V gave up 5 bases and J gave up 5 bases, with 12 bases separating them. The CDR3 sequence is CASSPIVGTEAFF. The DNA of the CDR3 is TGTGCCAGTAGTCCTATCGTGGGGACTGAAGCTTTCTTT.

The V call is TRBV20-1, the J call TRBJ1-1; tentative D call: TRBD1 (5 bases). Germline assignment: CDR1 DFQATT and CDR2 SNEGSKA (reference sequence). The length of the CDR3 is 11 residues. V gave up 6 bases and J gave up 4 bases, with 9 bases separating them. As DNA, the CDR3 is TGCAGTGCAGCGGGGGGCACTGAAGCTTTCTTT. Translation: CSAAGGTEAFF.

The CDR3 DNA follows: TGTGCCAGCAGGCGACAGGGTTCAGTAATCCCCACTGAAGCTTTCTTT. Translated: CASRRQGSVIPTEAFF. The chain recombines TRBV11-2 with TRBJ1-1, with 7 bases fitting TRBD1. Germline loops: CDR1 SGHAT, CDR2 FQNNGV. J was trimmed by 4 bases and V by 6 bases; bases with no gene match: 14. The CDR3 extends over 16 amino acids. Supplemented by reference TRBV11-2 and TRBJ1-1, the full variable domain reads EAGVAQSPRYKIIEKRQSVAFWCNPISGHATLYWYQQILGQGPKLLIQFQNNGVVDDSQLPKDRFSAERLKGVDSTLKIQPAKLEDSAVYLCASRRQGSVIPTEAFFGQGTRLTVV.

The DNA for the CDR3 is TGTGCCAGCAGCCAAGGCAGGCCCAAGGAAGCAACTAATGAAAAACTGTTTTTT. It specifies CASSQGRPKEATNEKLFF. The V call is TRBV3-1, the J call TRBJ1-4; no reliable D call. The germline V gene encodes CDR1 LGHDT and CDR2 YNNKEL (reference sequence). Trimming left V 1 base short and J 0 bases short, with 15 bases between. The CDR3 runs 18 residues.

The chain couples TRBV9 to TRBJ2-1, with a weak D call TRBD2 (6 bases). The CDR3 loop spans 15 amino acids. V lost 0 bases and J lost 0, with 7 bases in between. Germline V gene lookup returns CDR1 SGDLS and CDR2 YYNGEE. CDR3 DNA: TGTGCCAGCAGCGTAGATAGCGGCTCCTACAATGAGCAGTTCTTC. This translates into CASSVDSGSYNEQFF.

This clonotype was counted only a few times. The rearrangement links TRBV13 to TRBJ2-7; the match to TRBD1 covers 9 bases. With V trimmed by 3 bases and J by 5 bases, 5 bases remained unmatched. There are 14 residues in the CDR3. Germline CDR1 is PRHDT and CDR2 is FYEKMQ (reference sequence). For the CDR3, the DNA is TGTGCCAGCAGCTTCACGACAGGGGGAGACGAGCAGTACTTC. Translation: CASSFTTGGDEQYF. Drawing the rest from reference TRBV13 and TRBJ2-7, the complete variable domain is AAGVIQSPRHLIKEKRETATLKCYPIPRHDTVYWYQQGPGQDPQFLISFYEKMQSDKGSIPDRFSAQQFSDYHSELNMSSLELGDSALYFCASSFTTGGDEQYFGPGTRLTVT.

The chain employs TRBV19 and TRBJ2-3, with D possibly TRBD2 on 5 matching bases. Germline assignment: CDR1 LNHDA and CDR2 SQIVND (reference sequence). With 5 bases removed from V and 1 base from J, the gap between germline ends came to 10 bases. This CDR3 has 14 amino acids. This CDR3 reads CASSGRGGTDTQYF. CDR3 nucleotide sequence: TGTGCCAGTAGTGGTCGGGGAGGCACAGATACGCAGTATTTT.

A few counts support this clonotype. The gene calls are TRBV7-9 and TRBJ1-1, with D tentatively TRBD1 (6 bases). Trimming left V 2 bases short and J 2 bases short, with 12 bases between. Germline loops: CDR1 SEHNR, CDR2 FQNEAQ (reference sequence). The length of the CDR3 is 15 residues. In nucleotides, the CDR3 is TGTGCCAGCAGCTTAAGTACCGGGGGCAACACTGAAGCTTTCTTT. It is translated as CASSLSTGGNTEAFF.

This clonotype has just one count. The V call is TRBV20-1, the J call TRBJ2-1; no firm D call. The CDR3 is made up of 15 amino acids. Per germline, CDR1 DFQATT and CDR2 SNEGSKA (reference sequence). Deletions cut 1 base from V and 0 bases from J, with 10 bases between. In nucleotides, the CDR3 is TGCAGTGCTAGAGTCCATAGTAGCTCCTACAATGAGCAGTTCTTC. Amino acid sequence: CSARVHSSSYNEQFF.

The chain employs TRBV7-9 and TRBJ1-4; TRBD1 is a possible D gene (5 bases). The CDR3 contains 18 residues. V lost 2 bases and J lost 8, with 24 bases in between. Looked up from germline, CDR1 is SEHNR and CDR2 is FQNEAQ (reference sequence). The CDR3 coding sequence is TGTGCCAGCAGCTTAAGGAGGGGATCCGTCCTCGGTCTGGAAAAACTGTTTTTT. Amino acids: CASSLRRGSVLGLEKLFF.

V is TRBV27 and J is TRBJ1-6, with a tentative D call TRBD1 (6 bases). Trimming took off 5 bases at V and 7 bases at J, with 12 bases between the two ends. CDR3 size: 14 residues. Germline CDR1 and CDR2: MNHEY and SMNVEV (reference sequence). The CDR3 protein is CASSPPTGNSPLHF. DNA of the CDR3: TGTGCCAGCAGTCCACCCACAGGGAATTCACCCCTCCACTTT.